Listed below are T cell receptor beta chains from one sample, sequenced in a study of blood T cell repertoires in COVID-19. The table came from immunoSEQ multiplex PCR; TCRdb's copy has only in-frame clones and leaves some out. The sample has approximately 240,000 clones, about nine tenths seen once; the top ten hold approximately 2%. Source material: PBMCs or T cells enriched from blood (not recorded which). The receptors originated from a woman aged 18 to 35 who had recovered from COVID-19. Each CDR3 is given with its conserved first and last residue. A D gene is named only where the DNA matches it firmly. Rows may omit the clone size; those that give it use once, few, many or a size class.

CDR3aa | CDR3nt | len | v_gene | abundance | j_gene | d_gene
CASSRDRKAFF | TGCGCCAGCAGCCGAGACAGGAAAGCTTTCTTT | 11 | TRBV4-1 | - | TRBJ1-1 | -
CASSQDRNRASPLHF | TGCGCCAGCAGCCAAGACCGGAACAGGGCTTCACCCCTCCACTTT | 15 | TRBV4-1 | - | TRBJ1-6 | -
CASSAGGGQETQYF | TGCGCCAGCAGTGCGGGGGGAGGCCAAGAGACCCAGTACTTC | 14 | TRBV10-2 | - | TRBJ2-5 | TRBD2
CASTESDPGVYEQYF | TGTGCCAGCACCGAGAGCGACCCAGGGGTCTACGAGCAGTACTTC | 15 | TRBV11-2 | - | TRBJ2-7 | -
CASSWGLAGAGREQFF | TGTGCCAGCAGCTGGGGACTAGCGGGAGCCGGCAGGGAGCAGTTCTTC | 16 | TRBV5-6 | - | TRBJ2-1 | TRBD2
CASSSPGGDTQYF | TGTGCCAGCAGCTCCCCAGGGGGCGATACGCAGTATTTT | 13 | TRBV7-9 | - | TRBJ2-3 | TRBD1
CASTPGGLRTEAFF | TGTGCCAGCACCCCCGGAGGGTTGCGCACTGAAGCTTTCTTT | 14 | TRBV7-8 | - | TRBJ1-1 | -
CASGTGNSPLHF | TGTGCCTCAGGGACAGGGAATTCACCCCTCCACTTT | 12 | TRBV10-3 | - | TRBJ1-6 | TRBD1
CASKDRATYEQYF | TGTGCCAGCAAGGACAGGGCTACCTACGAGCAGTACTTC | 13 | TRBV28 | - | TRBJ2-7 | TRBD1
CASSGGGDRFNYGYTF | TGTGCCAGCAGCGGGGGTGGGGACAGGTTTAACTATGGCTACACCTTC | 16 | TRBV9 | - | TRBJ1-2 | TRBD1
CASRGFDEQYF | TGTGCTAGTCGGGGTTTCGACGAGCAGTACTTC | 11 | TRBV27 | - | TRBJ2-7 | -
CASSKDPQIHQYEQYF | TGTGCCAGCAGCAAAGACCCTCAAATACACCAATACGAGCAGTACTTC | 16 | TRBV21-1 | - | TRBJ2-7 | -
CASSLSRWGTSLYF | TGTGCCAGCAGTTTAAGTCGATGGGGGACATCGTTGTACTTC | 14 | TRBV27 | - | TRBJ2-4 | -
CASSQGANEKLFF | TGTGCCAGCAGCCAAGGGGCCAATGAAAAACTGTTTTTT | 13 | TRBV3-1/TRBV3-2 | - | TRBJ1-4 | -
CASSQDWRGQGYTF | TGCGCCAGCAGCCAAGATTGGAGGGGCCAGGGCTACACCTTC | 14 | TRBV4-1 | - | TRBJ1-2 | -
CASSPPTVDYGYTF | TGCGCCAGCAGCCCCCCGACAGTTGACTATGGCTACACCTTC | 14 | TRBV4-1 | - | TRBJ1-2 | -
CASSQEVRGPYEQYF | TGCGCCAGCAGCCAAGAGGTCAGGGGGCCCTACGAGCAGTACTTC | 15 | TRBV4-1 | - | TRBJ2-7 | TRBD1
CASSRVGGVRYEQYF | TGTGCCAGCAGCCGGGTAGGGGGTGTTAGGTACGAGCAGTACTTC | 15 | TRBV7-2 | few | TRBJ2-7 | -
CASSIIQGDYGYTF | TGTGCCAGTAGTATAATACAGGGCGACTATGGCTACACCTTC | 14 | TRBV19 | - | TRBJ1-2 | -
CASSVGQLNYEQYF | TGTGCCAGCAGCGTTGGGCAGCTCAACTACGAGCAGTACTTC | 14 | TRBV9 | - | TRBJ2-7 | -
CASSAARSNSPLHF | TGTGCCAGCAGCGCCGCGCGTTCGAATTCACCCCTCCACTTT | 14 | TRBV9 | - | TRBJ1-6 | -
CASSPTGSDSGNTIYF | TGTGCCAGCAGCCCTACGGGGAGTGACTCTGGAAACACCATATATTTT | 16 | TRBV11-2 | - | TRBJ1-3 | -
CASSGGWKTEAFF | TGTGCCAGCAGTGGAGGATGGAAGACTGAAGCTTTCTTT | 13 | TRBV2 | - | TRBJ1-1 | -
CAIRNKLAGYGTRSGANVLTF | TGTGCCATCAGGAATAAACTAGCGGGATATGGGACTCGCTCTGGGGCCAACGTCCTGACTTTC | 21 | TRBV10-3 | - | TRBJ2-6 | TRBD2
CASSPAGGSWNEQFF | TGTGCCAGCAGCCCAGCGGGAGGGTCTTGGAATGAGCAGTTCTTC | 15 | TRBV28 | - | TRBJ2-1 | TRBD2
CASSIIGTSGNTDTQYF | TGTGCCAGCTCTATTATAGGGACTAGCGGAAACACAGATACGCAGTATTTT | 17 | TRBV18 | - | TRBJ2-3 | TRBD2
CSVELLGRTNTDTQYF | TGCAGCGTTGAGCTCCTCGGGAGGACCAACACAGATACGCAGTATTTT | 16 | TRBV29-1 | - | TRBJ2-3 | TRBD2
CASSQGNRESGSPLHF | TGCGCCAGCAGCCAAGGAAACAGGGAATCGGGATCACCCCTCCACTTT | 16 | TRBV4-3 | once | TRBJ1-6 | -
CASSENPGLAGNEQFF | TGTGCCAGCAGTGAAAACCCCGGACTAGCGGGGAATGAGCAGTTCTTC | 16 | TRBV6-4 | few | TRBJ2-1 | TRBD2
CASSRRWTDPYTF | TGTGCCAGCAGTCGCCGCTGGACAGATCCCTACACCTTC | 13 | TRBV28 | - | TRBJ1-2 | -
CASSASDRPAEETQYF | TGTGCCAGCAGTGCATCGGACAGACCCGCAGAGGAGACCCAGTACTTC | 16 | TRBV25-1 | - | TRBJ2-5 | -
CASSRTTGVVYGYTF | TGTGCCAGCAGCCGAACGACAGGAGTAGTTTATGGCTACACCTTC | 15 | TRBV4-2 | - | TRBJ1-2 | -
CASSLEMGQQYF | TGTGCCAGCAGCTTAGAAATGGGGCAGCAGTACTTC | 12 | TRBV11-3 | - | TRBJ2-7 | -
CASSRWATGGTEAFF | TGTGCCAGCAGCCGCTGGGCGACAGGGGGCACTGAAGCTTTCTTT | 15 | TRBV7-2 | - | TRBJ1-1 | TRBD1
CASSIGGSNQPQHF | TGTGCCAGTAGTATCGGAGGTAGCAATCAGCCCCAGCATTTT | 14 | TRBV19 | - | TRBJ1-5 | -
CASSSTGSEQFF | TGCGCCAGCAGCTCTACAGGGTCTGAGCAGTTCTTC | 12 | TRBV5-1 | - | TRBJ2-1 | -
CSAAGTGNQPQHF | TGCAGCGCAGCCGGGACAGGAAATCAGCCCCAGCATTTT | 13 | TRBV29-1 | once | TRBJ1-5 | TRBD1